The rows below give T cell receptor beta chains drawn from one sample of a study of regulatory dendritic cells for organ transplantation. TCRdb's table, derived via immunoSEQ multiplex PCR, lists solely in-frame clones and lacks some. The repertoire holds approximately 12,000 clones, 75% to 85% seen once, with 0.9% to 1.2% in the top ten. Their cognate antigens are unknown. Specimen: naive CD8+ T cells from blood cultured with regulatory dendritic cells. All receptors derive from a human donor in good health. CDR3s leave out the opening cysteine and the closing phenylalanine or tryptophan.

J gene: TRBJ1-2; V gene: TRBV5-4; CDR3 protein: ASRTGKGTT
J gene: TRBJ1-5; V gene: TRBV27; CDR3 protein: ASSSSGQGHQPQH
J gene: TRBJ2-7; V gene: TRBV29-1; CDR3 protein: SVEAEVRGEEQY
J gene: TRBJ1-5; V gene: TRBV6-6; CDR3 protein: ASSYNRALNQPQH
J gene: TRBJ2-5; V gene: TRBV19; CDR3 protein: ASRRTGGRETQY
J gene: TRBJ2-7; V gene: TRBV11-2; CDR3 protein: ASSLGSSGTYEQY
J gene: TRBJ2-1; V gene: TRBV27; CDR3 protein: ASIQGEDNEQF
J gene: TRBJ2-2; V gene: TRBV15; CDR3 protein: ATSTSGGYTGELF
J gene: TRBJ2-7; V gene: TRBV7-9; CDR3 protein: ASSLALNTVRSEQY
J gene: TRBJ1-5; V gene: TRBV7-9; CDR3 protein: ASSLVFGDSNQPQH
J gene: TRBJ1-1; V gene: TRBV19; CDR3 protein: ASRELDTEAF
J gene: TRBJ2-1; V gene: TRBV7-9; CDR3 protein: ASSQGLAGGPVNEQF
J gene: TRBJ2-1; V gene: TRBV10-3; CDR3 protein: AILGTHPGSNEQF
J gene: TRBJ2-3; V gene: TRBV27; CDR3 protein: ASSPTAGSADTQY
J gene: TRBJ2-7; V gene: TRBV7-9; CDR3 protein: ASSFSAISYEQY
J gene: TRBJ1-4; V gene: TRBV28; CDR3 protein: ASDPGLNEKLF
J gene: TRBJ2-1; V gene: TRBV4-2; CDR3 protein: ASSPLTLAGGRLIINEQF
J gene: TRBJ1-1; V gene: TRBV5-1; CDR3 protein: ASRQDGGGPEAF
J gene: TRBJ2-2; V gene: TRBV5-1; CDR3 protein: ASSLAFLAGGTGELF
J gene: TRBJ1-1; V gene: TRBV10-3; CDR3 protein: AISEILNEAF
J gene: TRBJ2-5; V gene: TRBV7-7; CDR3 protein: ASSRQGLKTQY
J gene: TRBJ2-7; V gene: TRBV5-1; CDR3 protein: ASSLELPLEQY
J gene: TRBJ1-1; V gene: TRBV5-5; CDR3 protein: ASSWTGAEAF
J gene: TRBJ2-3; V gene: TRBV18; CDR3 protein: ASSRGRGVPDTQY
J gene: TRBJ1-1; V gene: TRBV27; CDR3 protein: ASRPGQGNTEAF
J gene: TRBJ2-7; V gene: TRBV11-2; CDR3 protein: ASSFGQGSYEQY
J gene: TRBJ2-7; V gene: TRBV15; CDR3 protein: ATEDSHSSYEQY
J gene: TRBJ1-1; V gene: TRBV19; CDR3 protein: ASNSFGDWAEAF
J gene: TRBJ2-1; V gene: TRBV1; CDR3 protein: TNEPAGGPYNEQF
J gene: TRBJ1-5; V gene: TRBV7-9; CDR3 protein: ASSSLDRVLSNQPQH
J gene: TRBJ2-2; V gene: TRBV19; CDR3 protein: ASSIPWGGRTGELF
J gene: TRBJ2-7; V gene: TRBV11-2; CDR3 protein: ASSLGTGRYEQY
J gene: TRBJ1-2; V gene: TRBV5-6; CDR3 protein: ASIQQGQGDGYT
J gene: TRBJ2-3; V gene: TRBV6-1; CDR3 protein: ASSALTHSTSTDTQY
J gene: TRBJ1-2; V gene: TRBV7-2; CDR3 protein: ASSLDLGGPPGYT
J gene: TRBJ2-7; V gene: TRBV7-8; CDR3 protein: ASSSPGLAGGSYEQY
J gene: TRBJ1-5; V gene: TRBV27; CDR3 protein: ASSLGQGAQPQH
J gene: TRBJ2-5; V gene: TRBV7-9; CDR3 protein: ASSLGWRGGMETQY
J gene: TRBJ2-7; V gene: TRBV7-9; CDR3 protein: ASSLGDRGPYEQY
J gene: TRBJ2-7; V gene: TRBV7-9; CDR3 protein: ASSLAREVVEQY
J gene: TRBJ2-3; V gene: TRBV7-8; CDR3 protein: ASSGNTDTQY
J gene: TRBJ2-1; V gene: TRBV29-1; CDR3 protein: SVGNVEGLAVLSSYNEQF